Each of the 22 T cell receptor beta chains below was sequenced from the same sample in a study of monozygotic twins with inflammatory bowel disease. TCRdb re-called the 5' RACE reads; every CDR3 protein appears as one record, without DNA. The sample holds some 300,000 distinct CDR3 sequences. The specimen sequenced was blood. These receptors were obtained from a human donor with ulcerative colitis or Crohn's disease, or a healthy co-twin of an affected twin (not recorded which).

The chain employs TRBV30 and TRBJ2-6. Germline-derived CDR1 and CDR2 are GTSNPN and SVGIG (reference sequence). This CDR3 is built from 15 residues. The CDR3 sequence: CAWVMGSTGANVLTF.

The chain links TRBV10-3 to TRBJ2-1. The CDR3 has 13 residues. The germline V gene encodes CDR1 ENHRY and CDR2 SYGVKD. The CDR3 loop is CAISEGTYNEQFF.

The V call is TRBV27, the J call TRBJ1-5; the TRBD1 assignment by TCRdb is unverifiable without DNA. The germline CDR1 and CDR2 sequences are MNHEY and SMNVEV (reference sequence). CDR3 length equals 15 residues. CDR3 region: CASSLWGPSNQPQHF.

The chain uses TRBV2 and TRBJ2-7; TCRdb returns TRBD2, unconfirmable since there is no DNA. The CDR3 contains 13 residues. Germline V gene data show CDR1 as SNHLY and CDR2 as FYNNEI. The CDR3 loop is CASLAGGFYEQYF.

This chain joins TRBV3-1 and TRBJ2-7; TCRdb calls TRBD2, which cannot be checked without DNA. The V gene's germline CDR1 is LGHDT and CDR2 YNNKEL (reference sequence). The length of the CDR3 is 15 residues. CDR3 protein: CASSSLAGGPHLEYF.

The chain combines TRBV6-2 or TRBV6-3 with TRBJ1-2. In germline, CDR1 is MNHEY, CDR2 SVGEGT. The CDR3 has 13 residues. The CDR3 loop is CASRQQTNYGYTF.

J is TRBJ2-7 and V is TRBV7-2; the TRBD1 assignment by TCRdb is unverifiable without DNA. Germline lookup yields CDR1 SGHTA and CDR2 FQGNSA. The CDR3 has 15 amino acids. CDR3 sequence: CASSLMGQGANEQYF.

This chain uses TRBV3-1 with TRBJ2-7; the TRBD1 assignment by TCRdb is unverifiable without DNA. Looked up from germline, CDR1 is LGHDT and CDR2 is YNNKEL (reference sequence). The CDR3 is 17 amino acids. The CDR3 protein is CASSHAPWRTGGYEQYF.

The chain recombines TRBV6-5 with TRBJ2-1; TCRdb lists TRBD2, though no DNA is available to test this call. The CDR3 runs 14 residues. Germline loops: CDR1 MNHEY, CDR2 SVGAGI. The CDR3 loop is CASRAGGPLFEQFF.

The gene calls are TRBV4-3 and TRBJ2-6; TCRdb outputs TRBD1, but without DNA this stays unchecked. The CDR3 sequence is 17 residues long. Germline V gives CDR1 LGHNA, CDR2 YSLEER. CDR3 in amino acids: CASSQDYRSSGANVLTF.

The chain joins TRBV30 to TRBJ1-2; TCRdb calls TRBD1, which cannot be checked without DNA. CDR1 is GTSNPN and CDR2 is SVGIG in the germline V gene (reference sequence). This CDR3 region has 14 residues. This CDR3 reads CARGGQDPNYGYTF.

The chain links TRBV20-1 to TRBJ2-4; the TRBD2 assignment by TCRdb is unverifiable without DNA. There are 18 residues in the CDR3. Germline-derived CDR1 and CDR2 are DFQATT and SNEGSKA (reference sequence). This CDR3 reads CSASPGTSGRLAKNIQYF.

The chain joins TRBV2 to TRBJ2-2. Germline V CDR1 and CDR2: SNHLY, FYNNEI. CDR3 length: 13 amino acids. The chain's CDR3 is CASRVTLPGELFF.

The rearrangement joins TRBV6-5 to TRBJ2-7. CDR1 and CDR2 (germline): MNHEY, SVGAGI. The CDR3 is 16 residues long. The CDR3 is CASSYSNAVLASKQYF.

The CDR3 here is CASSTPGTEYEQYF. This chain joins TRBV19 and TRBJ2-7; TCRdb proposes TRBD1, but this gene call is untestable without DNA. CDR1 is LNHDA, CDR2 SQIVND, per germline (reference sequence). The CDR3 has 14 residues. The full variable domain, completed using reference TRBV19 and TRBJ2-7, is DGGITQSPKYLFRKEGQNVTLSCEQNLNHDAMYWYRQDPGQGLRLIYYSQIVNDFQKGDIAEGYSVSREKKESFPLTVTSAQKNPTAFYLCASSTPGTEYEQYFGPGTRLTVT.

V gene TRBV4-2 combines with J gene TRBJ1-4; TCRdb's D call, TRBD1, is unchecked because there is no DNA. There are 15 residues in the CDR3. Germline V lookup: CDR1 LGHNA, CDR2 YNFKEQ. CDR3 residues: CASSRTTRGNEKLFF.

The gene calls are TRBV7-2 and TRBJ1-2; TCRdb gives TRBD1 as the D gene, but with no DNA this cannot be confirmed. Germline CDR1 reads SGHTA; CDR2 reads FQGNSA. The CDR3 covers 17 residues. CDR3: CASSRTGTGVLGYGYTF.

The chain recombines TRBV25-1 with TRBJ2-4; TCRdb's D call of TRBD2 is untestable without DNA. The CDR3 loop spans 16 amino acids. Germline V gene data show CDR1 as MGHDK and CDR2 as SYGVNS. The CDR3 spells CASSGQSLFTKNIQYF.

The V and J genes are TRBV28 and TRBJ2-7. CDR1 and CDR2 from the germline V gene are MDHEN and SYDVKM. The CDR3 is 14 amino acids. The CDR3 loop is CASSFFSGSYEQYF.

The chain uses TRBV6-2 or TRBV6-3 and TRBJ1-1; TCRdb gives TRBD1 as the D gene, but with no DNA this cannot be confirmed. Germline CDR1 MNHEY, CDR2 SVGEGT. The CDR3 has 16 residues. Here the CDR3 reads CASSRGQGARYTEAFF.

The chain carries TRBV5-6 and TRBJ2-3; TCRdb indicates TRBD1, and absent DNA this call remains unverified. Germline V gene lookup returns CDR1 SGHDT and CDR2 YYEEEE. This CDR3 has 13 amino acids. The CDR3 here is CASSQQGTDTQYF.

CDR3 in amino acids: CSTILAGGYEQYF. The chain employs TRBV20-1 and TRBJ2-7; checking the TCRdb D call of TRBD2 is not possible without DNA. Germline V gene lookup returns CDR1 DFQATT and CDR2 SNEGSKA (reference sequence). This CDR3 spans 13 amino acids.